This entry lists 8 T cell receptor beta chains sequenced from one sample in a study of T-cell memory formation after mild COVID-19. TCRdb used MiXCR to reprocess the 5' RACE reads, holding one entry per CDR3 protein. The sample includes fewer than 450,000 distinct CDR3 sequences, 20% to 30% of them seen just once. The sample comprised PBMCs or a T cell subset sorted from them (not recorded which). Every receptor here comes from an adult woman who had mild COVID-19 (a few samples of this study predate the infection). Cell type and time point are not known.

This clonotype has more than one count but fewer than ten. Here the CDR3 reads CASSEGGAVGKLFF. CDR3 DNA: TGTGCCAGCAGCGAGGGAGGCGCGGTCGGAAAACTGTTTTTT. V usage is TRBV11-2 and J usage is TRBJ1-4; no firm D call. The V and J ends lost 5 bases and 10 bases respectively, with 17 bases between them. CDR1 SGHAT and CDR2 FQNNGV come from the germline V gene. CDR3 length: 14 amino acids.

This clonotype was observed a few times. The CDR3 loop is CASSGKYNEQFF. Written as DNA, the CDR3 is TGTGCCAGCTCGGGGAAATACAATGAGCAGTTCTTC. The V and J genes are TRBV7-8 and TRBJ2-1; TRBD2 is a possible D gene (5 bases). V dropped 8 bases and J dropped 4 bases, with 9 bases sitting between them. Germline CDR1 and CDR2: SGHVS and FQNEAQ. The CDR3 runs 12 residues.

This clonotype was observed a handful of times. This sequence joins TRBV20-1 and TRBJ2-1; 8 bases are shared with TRBD1. V lost 3 bases to trimming and J lost 1 base; unmatched junction nucleotides: 14. Germline-derived CDR1 and CDR2 are DFQATT and SNEGSKA (reference sequence). This CDR3 has 18 amino acids. The CDR3 loop reads CSASDNSGGTGSYNEQFF. DNA of the CDR3: TGCAGTGCTAGTGATAACTCCGGCGGGACAGGATCCTACAATGAGCAGTTCTTC.

The chain recombines TRBV29-1 with TRBJ2-7, with 10 positions matching TRBD1. The germline V gene has CDR1 SQVTM and CDR2 ANQGSEA. Germline trimming cut 0 bases from V and 5 bases from J; bases unmatched to any gene: 7. The CDR3 runs 15 residues. The CDR3 spells CSVEDPGQGRHEQYF. Here the CDR3 DNA reads TGCAGCGTTGAAGATCCGGGACAGGGGCGACACGAGCAGTACTTC.

This clonotype has ten or more counts. The J gene is TRBJ1-2, the V gene TRBV12-3 or TRBV12-4, with D uncertain. The CDR3 loop spans 13 amino acids. V lost 1 base and J lost 2, with 5 bases in between. The CDR3 DNA reads as TGTGCCAGCAGTTTAGTGGCAAACTATGGCTACACCTTC. Amino acid sequence: CASSLVANYGYTF.

The chain is built from TRBV10-3 and TRBJ1-2; D is undetermined. V was shortened by 3 bases and J by 3 bases, with 17 bases between the two germline ends. Germline lookup yields CDR1 ENHRY and CDR2 SYGVKD. This CDR3 comprises 16 residues. The CDR3 coding sequence is TGTGCCATCAGTGACCCCACGGGGAATGGGGACTATGGCTACACCTTC. Protein: CAISDPTGNGDYGYTF.

The chain links TRBV5-1 to TRBJ1-4; 7 bases agree with TRBD1. Trimming cost V 0 bases and J 6 bases; bases outside gene matches: 5. The CDR3 totals 15 residues. CDR1 and CDR2 from the germline V gene are SGHRS and YFSETQ. The CDR3 here is CASSLEGAPDEKLFF. CDR3 in DNA: TGCGCCAGCAGCTTGGAGGGGGCGCCGGATGAAAAACTGTTTTTT. Filled out from reference TRBV5-1 and TRBJ1-4, the complete variable domain reads KAGVTQTPRYLIKTRGQQVTLSCSPISGHRSVSWYQQTPGQGLQFLFEYFSETQRNKGNFPGRFSGRQFSNSRSEMNVSTLELGDSALYLCASSLEGAPDEKLFFGSGTQLSVL.

This clonotype was seen at least ten times. The rearrangement links TRBV20-1 to TRBJ2-7; a weak D match, TRBD1 (6 bases). The CDR3 length is 11 residues. Trimming removed 6 bases from V and 7 bases from J, with 13 bases in between. Germline-derived CDR1 and CDR2 are DFQATT and SNEGSKA (reference sequence). CDR3: CSAPWQGEQYF. CDR3 sequence (DNA): TGCAGTGCCCCCTGGCAGGGGGAGCAGTACTTC.